The 8 T cell receptor beta chains listed next were all sequenced from one sample in a study of T cell clonality in common variable immunodeficiency. Profiling relied on immunoSEQ multiplex PCR, and the TCRdb table lists in-frame clones only, not all of them. Recorded here are 40,000 to 45,000 clones, none singletons. The sample taken for sequencing was peripheral blood mononuclear cells. All receptors come from a person aged 18 to 75 in good health.

This clone was picked up many times. Coverage ceases 3 residues before the CDR3 finishes, and the germline J gene fills in the end. The J gene is TRBJ1-4, the V gene TRBV4-1; 9 bases map to TRBD1. In germline, CDR1 is MGHRA, CDR2 YSYEKL. J was trimmed by 1 base and V by 7 bases; bases with no gene match: 7. This CDR3 comprises 16 residues. CDR3 sequence reads: CASNSTGGRTNEKLFF. The sequenced CDR3 bases are TGCGCCAGCAACTCGACAGGGGGTAGAACTAATGAAAAA.

This clone showed up many times. The CDR3 end falls 3 residues outside the read, so it is completed with the germline J gene. This rearrangement joins TRBV7-8 to TRBJ1-2, with TRBD1 matching 7 bases. Germline V CDR1 and CDR2: SGHVS, FQNEAQ. The CDR3 sequence is 13 residues long. The covered CDR3 bases are TGTGCCAGCAGCTTAGAAGGGGGCCGGGGC. Its translation: CASSLEGGRG. The full CDR3 sequence reads CASSLEGGRGYTF.

This clone occurred many times. The read ends 3 residues early relative to the CDR3; the germline J gene fills the gap. V usage is TRBV5-4 and J usage is TRBJ1-4; 10 positions agree with TRBD1. V lost 3 bases to trimming and J lost 6 bases; unmatched junction nucleotides: 5. CDR3 size: 15 residues. The germline V gene has CDR1 SGHNT and CDR2 YYREEE (reference sequence). The CDR3 here is CASSSAGTGDEKLFF. The part of the CDR3 DNA that was read is TGTGCCAGCAGCTCGGCCGGGACAGGGGATGAAAAA.

The sample holds many counts of this clone. The read falls 3 residues short of the CDR3 end, and the missing part is taken from the germline J gene. V gene TRBV30 combines with J gene TRBJ1-5; the D gene is possibly TRBD1 (5 bases). The CDR3 consists of 13 residues. CDR1 is GTSNPN and CDR2 is SVGIG in the germline V gene (reference sequence). V was pared by 3 bases and J by 5 bases, with 11 bases between. CDR3 sequence: CAWSKGPDQPQHF. The covered CDR3 bases are TGTGCCTGGAGCAAGGGGCCCGATCAGCCC.

This clone was seen at least ten times. Partial CDR3 DNA: TGTGCCAGCAGTGCCACTAGCGGGGGCTACAATGAG. It codes for CASSATSGGYNE. The whole CDR3 reads CASSATSGGYNEQFF. The chain combines TRBV6-2 or TRBV6-3 with TRBJ2-1, with TRBD2 matching 11 bases. The CDR3 end falls 3 residues outside the read, so it is completed with the germline J gene. The V gene end was trimmed by 5 bases and the J gene end by 3 bases; junction bases not matched to a gene: 3. In germline, CDR1 is MNHEY, CDR2 SVGEGT. CDR3 size: 15 residues.

This clone was counted ten times or more. Sequencing ends 3 residues short of the CDR3 end; the germline J gene provides the rest. This sequence joins TRBV10-1 and TRBJ2-7; the D gene is possibly TRBD1 (6 bases). This CDR3 is 13 amino acids long. V was trimmed by 6 bases and J by 4 bases, leaving 13 bases between them. Germline V gene sequence: CDR1 WNHNN, CDR2 SYGVQD (reference sequence). Partial CDR3 DNA: TGCGCCAGCAGCAGGGGATTGGGGTACGAG. Its translation is CASSRGLGYE. The full CDR3 protein is CASSRGLGYEQYF.

This clone was seen many times. This CDR3 reads CASSPDQQRRGIYF. The sequenced CDR3 bases are TGTGCCAGCTCACCGGATCAGCAGCGCCGTGGC. The chain couples TRBV18 to TRBJ1-3; D remains unclear. The read terminates 3 residues before the CDR3 end, so the remaining end is supplied by the germline J gene. This CDR3 has 14 amino acids. Germline values: CDR1 KGHSH, CDR2 LQKENI.

This clone has ten or more counts. Read data end 3 residues before the CDR3 end; the end is taken from the germline J gene. The chain joins TRBV7-8 to TRBJ2-5; 13 nucleotides align to TRBD2. Germline assignment: CDR1 SGHVS and CDR2 FQNEAQ. This CDR3 region has 17 residues. The V segment lost 5 bases and the J segment 4 bases; nucleotides outside the gene matches: 10. The CDR3 sequence: CASSTGALAGGLETQYF. The sequenced part of the CDR3 DNA is TGTGCCAGCAGCACAGGCGCACTAGCGGGAGGGTTAGAGACC.